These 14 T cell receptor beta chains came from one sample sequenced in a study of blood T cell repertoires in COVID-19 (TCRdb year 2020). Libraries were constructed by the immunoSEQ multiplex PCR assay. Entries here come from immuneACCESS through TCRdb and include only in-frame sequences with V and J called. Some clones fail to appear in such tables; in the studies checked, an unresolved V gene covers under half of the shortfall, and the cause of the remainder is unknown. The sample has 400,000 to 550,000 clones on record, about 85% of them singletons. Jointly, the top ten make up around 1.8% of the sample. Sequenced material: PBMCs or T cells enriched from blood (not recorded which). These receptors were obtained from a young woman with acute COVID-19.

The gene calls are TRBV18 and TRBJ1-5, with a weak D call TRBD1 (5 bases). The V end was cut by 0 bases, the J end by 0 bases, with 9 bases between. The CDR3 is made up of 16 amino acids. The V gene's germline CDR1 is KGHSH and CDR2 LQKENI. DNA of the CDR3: TGTGCCAGCTCACCACCAATCAGGGATAGCAATCAGCCCCAGCATTTT. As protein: CASSPPIRDSNQPQHF.

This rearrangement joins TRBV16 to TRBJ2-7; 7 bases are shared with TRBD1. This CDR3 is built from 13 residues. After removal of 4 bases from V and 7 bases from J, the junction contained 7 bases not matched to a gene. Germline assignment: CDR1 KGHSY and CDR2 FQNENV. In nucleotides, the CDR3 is TGTGCCAGCAGCCTCCCGACAGGGCGGGAGCAGTACTTC. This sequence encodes CASSLPTGREQYF.

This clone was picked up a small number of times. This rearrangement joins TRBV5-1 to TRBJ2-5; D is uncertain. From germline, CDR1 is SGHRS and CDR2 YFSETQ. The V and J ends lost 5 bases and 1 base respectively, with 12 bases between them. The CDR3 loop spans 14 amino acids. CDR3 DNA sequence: TGCGCCAGCAGACCTAGACCAGCCCAAGAGACCCAGTACTTC. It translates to CASRPRPAQETQYF.

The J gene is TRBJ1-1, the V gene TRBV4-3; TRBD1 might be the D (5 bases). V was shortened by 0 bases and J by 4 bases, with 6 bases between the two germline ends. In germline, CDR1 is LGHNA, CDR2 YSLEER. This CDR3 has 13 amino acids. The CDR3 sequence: CASSQDDSTEAFF. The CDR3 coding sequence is TGCGCCAGCAGCCAAGATGACAGCACTGAAGCTTTCTTT.

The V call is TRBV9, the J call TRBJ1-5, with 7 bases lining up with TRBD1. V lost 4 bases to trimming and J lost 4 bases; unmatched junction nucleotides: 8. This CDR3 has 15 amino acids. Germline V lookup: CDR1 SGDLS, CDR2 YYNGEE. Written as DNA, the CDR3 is TGTGCCAGCAGCCCCACCGGACAGGCTAATCAGCCCCAGCATTTT. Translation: CASSPTGQANQPQHF.

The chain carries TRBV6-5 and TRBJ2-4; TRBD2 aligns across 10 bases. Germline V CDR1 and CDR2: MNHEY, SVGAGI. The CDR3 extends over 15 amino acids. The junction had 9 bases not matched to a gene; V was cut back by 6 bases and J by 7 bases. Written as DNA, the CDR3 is TGTGCCAGCAGAACGGGAGCGGGAGGGTCCAACATTCAGTACTTC. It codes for CASRTGAGGSNIQYF.

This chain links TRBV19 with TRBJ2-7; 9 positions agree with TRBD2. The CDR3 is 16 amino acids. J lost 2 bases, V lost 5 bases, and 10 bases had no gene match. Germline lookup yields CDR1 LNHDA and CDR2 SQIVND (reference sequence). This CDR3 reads CASSFSSGIPPYEQYF. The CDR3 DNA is TGTGCCAGTAGTTTCTCTAGCGGGATTCCTCCCTACGAGCAGTACTTC.

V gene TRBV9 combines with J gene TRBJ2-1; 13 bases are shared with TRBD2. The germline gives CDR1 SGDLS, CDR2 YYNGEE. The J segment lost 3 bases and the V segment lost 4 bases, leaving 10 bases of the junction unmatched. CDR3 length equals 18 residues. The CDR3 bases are TGTGCCAGCAGCCTTTCTGTGACTAGCGGGGGGTTCTACAATGAGCAGTTCTTC. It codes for CASSLSVTSGGFYNEQFF.

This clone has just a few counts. The CDR3 nucleotides are TGTGCCAGCAGCTTATGGGGGACTAGCGTCACAGATACGCAGTATTTT. Translated: CASSLWGTSVTDTQYF. The chain has TRBV5-6 and TRBJ2-3; 10 bases agree with TRBD2. This CDR3 is 16 amino acids long. In germline, CDR1 is SGHDT, CDR2 YYEEEE. V was pared by 2 bases and J by 2 bases, with 5 bases of the junction left unmatched.

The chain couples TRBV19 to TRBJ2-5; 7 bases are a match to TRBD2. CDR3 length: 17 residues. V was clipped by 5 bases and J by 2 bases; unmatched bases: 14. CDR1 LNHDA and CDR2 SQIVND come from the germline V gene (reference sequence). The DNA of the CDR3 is TGTGCCAGTAGTGCCTACGGGAGAACTAGCGTGCAAGAGACCCAGTACTTC. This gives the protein CASSAYGRTSVQETQYF.

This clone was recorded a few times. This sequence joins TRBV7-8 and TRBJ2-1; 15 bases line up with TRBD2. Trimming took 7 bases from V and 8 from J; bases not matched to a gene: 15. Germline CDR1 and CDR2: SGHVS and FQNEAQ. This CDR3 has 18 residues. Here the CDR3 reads CASTPRTSGGAQGDEQFF. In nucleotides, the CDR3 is TGTGCCAGCACCCCTAGGACTAGCGGGGGGGCCCAAGGGGATGAGCAGTTCTTC. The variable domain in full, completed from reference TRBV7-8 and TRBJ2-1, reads GAGVSQSPRYKVAKRGQDVALRCDPISGHVSLFWYQQALGQGPEFLTYFQNEAQLDKSGLPSDRFFAERPEGSVSTLKIQRTQQEDSAVYLCASTPRTSGGAQGDEQFFGPGTRLTVL.

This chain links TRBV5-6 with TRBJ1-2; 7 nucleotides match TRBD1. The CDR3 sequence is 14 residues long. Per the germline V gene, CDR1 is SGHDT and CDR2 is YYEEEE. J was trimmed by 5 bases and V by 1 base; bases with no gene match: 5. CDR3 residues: CASSLSGQAYGYTF. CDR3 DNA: TGTGCCAGCAGCTTGTCCGGACAGGCTTATGGCTACACCTTC.

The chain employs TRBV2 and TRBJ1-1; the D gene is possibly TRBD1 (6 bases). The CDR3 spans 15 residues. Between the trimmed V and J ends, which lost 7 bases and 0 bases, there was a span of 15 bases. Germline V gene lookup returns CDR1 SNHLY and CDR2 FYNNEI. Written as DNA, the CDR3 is TGTGCCAGCACTCTATCAGGGGCTATGAACACTGAAGCTTTCTTT. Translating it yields CASTLSGAMNTEAFF.

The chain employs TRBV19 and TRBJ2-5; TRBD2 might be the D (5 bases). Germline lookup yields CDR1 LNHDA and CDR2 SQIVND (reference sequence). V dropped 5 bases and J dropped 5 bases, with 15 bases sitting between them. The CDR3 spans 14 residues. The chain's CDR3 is CASSGVGVMETQYF. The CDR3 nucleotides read TGTGCCAGTAGTGGCGTCGGGGTGATGGAGACCCAGTACTTC.